This TCR beta chain was observed in a study of blood T cell repertoires in COVID-19. At the level of the study: Material from acute and convalescent COVID-19 was sourced from the United States, Italy and Spain.

After removal of 0 bases from V and 0 bases from J, the junction contained 1 base not matched to a gene. Germline V lookup: CDR1 ENHRY, CDR2 SYGVKD. This CDR3 comprises 17 residues. The data were produced by immunoSEQ multiplex PCR, yet TCRdb's version contains in-frame clones alone and is incomplete. The sample has under 500,000 clones, 75% to 90% seen once. The sequence came from a woman aged 30 to 39 with acute or convalescent COVID-19. The genes are TRBV10-3 and TRBJ2-3; TRBD2 matches 12 bases. Sequencing was done on a sample of peripheral blood. Written as DNA, the CDR3 is TGTGCCATCAGTGAGTCGACTAGCGGGAGAAGCACAGATACGCAGTATTTT. This sequence encodes CAISESTSGRSTDTQYF.